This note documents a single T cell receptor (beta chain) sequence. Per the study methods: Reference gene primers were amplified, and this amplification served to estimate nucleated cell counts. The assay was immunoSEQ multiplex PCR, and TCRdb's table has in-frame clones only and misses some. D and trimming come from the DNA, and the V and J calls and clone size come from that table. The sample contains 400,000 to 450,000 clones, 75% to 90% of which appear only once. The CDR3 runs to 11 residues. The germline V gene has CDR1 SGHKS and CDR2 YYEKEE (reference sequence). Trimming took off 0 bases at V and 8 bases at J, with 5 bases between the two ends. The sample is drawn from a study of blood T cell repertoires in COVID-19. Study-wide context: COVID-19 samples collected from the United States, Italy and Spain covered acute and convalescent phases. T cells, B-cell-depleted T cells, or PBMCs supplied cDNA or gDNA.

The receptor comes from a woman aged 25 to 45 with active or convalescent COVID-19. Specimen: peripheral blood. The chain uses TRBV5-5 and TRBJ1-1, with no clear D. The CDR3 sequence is CASSLETEAFF. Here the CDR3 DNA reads TGTGCCAGCAGCTTGGAGACAGAAGCTTTCTTT.